The entry below gives a single T cell receptor (beta chain) sequence along with its context. Trimming took off 1 base at V and 4 bases at J, with 6 bases between the two ends. The CDR3 has 13 amino acids. Germline V gene sequence: CDR1 SEHNR, CDR2 FQNEAQ (reference sequence). Produced via immunoSEQ multiplex PCR; TCRdb's table is partial and in-frame only. The sample shows about 94,000 clones, nearly 97% of them seen only once. This sample was taken from a study of technical replicates of blood from several donors. The specimen was T cells isolated from PBMCs. The origin of this receptor is a human donor in good health. The chain recombines TRBV7-9 with TRBJ2-3; no clear D. The CDR3 nucleotides are TGTGCCAGCAGCTTAGAGTCGGCAGATACGCAGTATTTT. Amino acid sequence: CASSLESADTQYF.